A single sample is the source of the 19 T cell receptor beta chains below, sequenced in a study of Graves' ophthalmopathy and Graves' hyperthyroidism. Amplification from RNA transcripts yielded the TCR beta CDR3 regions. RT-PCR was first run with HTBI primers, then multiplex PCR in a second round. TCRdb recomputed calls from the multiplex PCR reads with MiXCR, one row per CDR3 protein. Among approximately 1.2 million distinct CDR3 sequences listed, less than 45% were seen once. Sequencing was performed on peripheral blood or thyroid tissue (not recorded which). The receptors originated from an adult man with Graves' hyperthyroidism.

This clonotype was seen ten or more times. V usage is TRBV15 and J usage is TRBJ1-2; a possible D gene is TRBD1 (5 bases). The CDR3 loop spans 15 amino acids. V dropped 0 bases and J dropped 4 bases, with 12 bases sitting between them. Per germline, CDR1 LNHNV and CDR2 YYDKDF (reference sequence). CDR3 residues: CATSREAGFGYGYTF. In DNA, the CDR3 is TGTGCCACCAGCAGAGAGGCAGGGTTCGGCTATGGCTACACCTTC.

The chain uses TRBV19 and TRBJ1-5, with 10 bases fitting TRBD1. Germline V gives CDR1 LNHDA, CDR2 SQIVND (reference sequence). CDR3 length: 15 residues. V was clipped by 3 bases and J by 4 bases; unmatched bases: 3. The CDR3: CASSMRTGGNQPQHF. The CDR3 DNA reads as TGTGCCAGTAGTATGAGGACAGGGGGAAATCAGCCCCAGCATTTT.

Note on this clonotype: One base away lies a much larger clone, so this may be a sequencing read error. The CDR3 is CASSVTDSILSTSPPHF. The CDR3 DNA reads TGTGCCAGCAGCGTGACCGACAGCATACTATCTACTTCACCCCCCCACTTT. The chain carries TRBV9 and TRBJ1-6, with D possibly being TRBD1 (5 bases). Per germline, CDR1 SGDLS and CDR2 YYNGEE. The CDR3 sequence is 17 residues long.

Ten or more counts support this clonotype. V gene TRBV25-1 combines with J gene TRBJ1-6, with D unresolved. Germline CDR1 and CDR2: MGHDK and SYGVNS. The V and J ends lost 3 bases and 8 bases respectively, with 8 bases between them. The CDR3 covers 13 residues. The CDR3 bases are TGTGCCAGCAGTGAGCGGGTATATTCACCCCTCCACTTT. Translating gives CASSERVYSPLHF. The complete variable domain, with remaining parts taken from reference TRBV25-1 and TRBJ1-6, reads EADIYQTPRYLVIGTGKKITLECSQTMGHDKMYWYQQDPGMELHLIHYSYGVNSTEKGDLSSESTVSRIRTEHFPLTLESARPSHTSQYLCASSERVYSPLHFGNGTRLTVT.

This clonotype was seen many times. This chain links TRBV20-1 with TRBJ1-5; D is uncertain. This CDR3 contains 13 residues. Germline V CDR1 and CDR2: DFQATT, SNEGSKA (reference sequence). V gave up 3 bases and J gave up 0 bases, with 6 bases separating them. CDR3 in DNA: TGCAGTGCTAGTAACCCTAGCAATCAGCCCCAGCATTTT. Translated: CSASNPSNQPQHF.

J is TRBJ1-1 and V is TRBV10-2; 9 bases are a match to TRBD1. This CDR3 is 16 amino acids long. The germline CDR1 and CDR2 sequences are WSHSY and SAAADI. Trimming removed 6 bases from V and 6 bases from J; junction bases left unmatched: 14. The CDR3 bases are TGCGCCAGCAGCCCTCACAGGGGGCTCCGCTACGCTGAAGCTTTCTTT. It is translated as CASSPHRGLRYAEAFF.

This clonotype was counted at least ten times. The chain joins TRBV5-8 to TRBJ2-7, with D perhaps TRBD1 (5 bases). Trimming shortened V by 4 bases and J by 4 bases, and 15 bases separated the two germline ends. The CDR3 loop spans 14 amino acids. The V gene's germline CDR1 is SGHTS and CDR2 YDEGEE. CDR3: CASSTAGSSYEQYF. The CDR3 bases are TGTGCCAGCAGCACCGCAGGGTCGAGTTACGAGCAGTACTTC.

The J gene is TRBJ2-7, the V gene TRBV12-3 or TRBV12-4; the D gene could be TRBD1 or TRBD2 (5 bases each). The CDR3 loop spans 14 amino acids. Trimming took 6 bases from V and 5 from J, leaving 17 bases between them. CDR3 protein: CASSPRGGTNEQYF. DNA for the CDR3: TGTGCCAGCAGCCCAAGGGGTGGGACCAACGAGCAGTACTTC.

CDR3 region: CASSFGQGATGELFF. The DNA of the CDR3 is TGTGCCAGCAGCTTCGGACAGGGGGCGACCGGGGAGCTGTTTTTT. The V call is TRBV7-2, the J call TRBJ2-2; 11 bases fit TRBD1. Germline V gene sequence: CDR1 SGHTA, CDR2 FQGNSA. This CDR3 is 15 amino acids long. Trimming removed 3 bases from V and 5 bases from J; junction bases left unmatched: 2.

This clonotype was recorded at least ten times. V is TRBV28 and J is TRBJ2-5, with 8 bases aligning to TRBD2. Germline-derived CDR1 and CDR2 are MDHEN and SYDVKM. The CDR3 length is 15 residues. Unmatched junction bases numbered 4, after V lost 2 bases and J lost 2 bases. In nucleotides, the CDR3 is TGTGCCAGCAGTTTAAGATCGGGGGGGCAAGAGACCCAGTACTTC. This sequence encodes CASSLRSGGQETQYF.

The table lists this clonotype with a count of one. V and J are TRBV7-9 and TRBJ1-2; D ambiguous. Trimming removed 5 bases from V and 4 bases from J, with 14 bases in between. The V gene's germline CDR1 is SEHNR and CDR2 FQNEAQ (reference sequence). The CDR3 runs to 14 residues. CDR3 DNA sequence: TGTGCCAGCAGCGCGGGAGCCGATCTCTATGGCTACACCTTC. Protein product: CASSAGADLYGYTF. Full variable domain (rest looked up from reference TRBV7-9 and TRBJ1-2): DTGVSQNPRHKITKRGQNVTFRCDPISEHNRLYWYRQTLGQGPEFLTYFQNEAQLEKSRLLSDRFSAERPKGSFSTLEIQRTEQGDSAMYLCASSAGADLYGYTFGSGTRLTVV.

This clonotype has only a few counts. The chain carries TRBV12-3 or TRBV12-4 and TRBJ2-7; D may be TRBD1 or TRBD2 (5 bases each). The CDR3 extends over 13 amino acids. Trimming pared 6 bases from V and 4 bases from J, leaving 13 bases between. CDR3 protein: CASRAAWGYEQYF. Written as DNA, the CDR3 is TGTGCCAGCAGAGCCGCGTGGGGGTACGAGCAGTACTTC.

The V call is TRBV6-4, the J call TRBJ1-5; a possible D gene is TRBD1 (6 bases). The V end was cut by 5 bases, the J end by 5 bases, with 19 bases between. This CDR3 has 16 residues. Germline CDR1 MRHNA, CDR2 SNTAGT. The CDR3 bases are TGTGCCAGCAGTTCCCCGGACAGAAAAGGATATCAGCCCCAGCATTTT. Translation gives CASSSPDRKGYQPQHF.

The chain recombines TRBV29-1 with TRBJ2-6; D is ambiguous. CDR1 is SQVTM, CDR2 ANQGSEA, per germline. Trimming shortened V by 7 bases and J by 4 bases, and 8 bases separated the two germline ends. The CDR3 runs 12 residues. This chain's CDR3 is CSAVTGANVLTF. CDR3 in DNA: TGCAGCGCCGTCACCGGGGCCAACGTCCTGACTTTC.

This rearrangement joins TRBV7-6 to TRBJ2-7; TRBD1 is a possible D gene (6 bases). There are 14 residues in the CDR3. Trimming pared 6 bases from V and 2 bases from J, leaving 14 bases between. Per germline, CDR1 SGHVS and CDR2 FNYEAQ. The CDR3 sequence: CASSYNAGAYEQYF. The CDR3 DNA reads TGTGCCAGCAGTTATAATGCAGGGGCCTACGAGCAGTACTTC.

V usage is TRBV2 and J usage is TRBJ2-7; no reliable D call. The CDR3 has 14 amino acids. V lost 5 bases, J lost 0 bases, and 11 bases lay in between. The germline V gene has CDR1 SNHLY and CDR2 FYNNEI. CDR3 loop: CASSLRTSSYEQYF. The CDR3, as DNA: TGTGCCAGCAGTCTTAGGACGTCCTCCTACGAGCAGTACTTC. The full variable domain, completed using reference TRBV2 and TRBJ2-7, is EPEVTQTPSHQVTQMGQEVILRCVPISNHLYFYWYRQILGQKVEFLVSFYNNEISEKSEIFDDQFSVERPDGSNFTLKIRSTKLEDSAMYFCASSLRTSSYEQYFGPGTRLTVT.

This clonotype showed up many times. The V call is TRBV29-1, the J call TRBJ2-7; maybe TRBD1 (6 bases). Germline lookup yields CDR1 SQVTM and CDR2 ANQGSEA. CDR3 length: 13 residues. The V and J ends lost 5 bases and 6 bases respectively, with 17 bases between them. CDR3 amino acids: CSVHQGRGGEQYF. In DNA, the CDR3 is TGCAGCGTTCATCAGGGAAGAGGGGGCGAGCAGTACTTC.

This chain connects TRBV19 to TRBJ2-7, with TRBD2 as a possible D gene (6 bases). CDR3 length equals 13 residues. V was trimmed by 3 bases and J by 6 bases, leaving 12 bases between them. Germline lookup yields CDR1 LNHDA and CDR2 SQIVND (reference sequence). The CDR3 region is CASSMELAREQYF. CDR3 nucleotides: TGTGCCAGTAGTATGGAACTAGCTCGCGAGCAGTACTTC.

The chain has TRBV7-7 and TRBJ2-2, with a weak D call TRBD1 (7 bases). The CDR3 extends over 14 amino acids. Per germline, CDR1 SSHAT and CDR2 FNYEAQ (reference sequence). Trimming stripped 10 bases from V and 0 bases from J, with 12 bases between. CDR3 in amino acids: CATGGQPNTGELFF. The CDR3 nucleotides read TGTGCCACCGGGGGACAGCCGAACACCGGGGAGCTGTTTTTT.